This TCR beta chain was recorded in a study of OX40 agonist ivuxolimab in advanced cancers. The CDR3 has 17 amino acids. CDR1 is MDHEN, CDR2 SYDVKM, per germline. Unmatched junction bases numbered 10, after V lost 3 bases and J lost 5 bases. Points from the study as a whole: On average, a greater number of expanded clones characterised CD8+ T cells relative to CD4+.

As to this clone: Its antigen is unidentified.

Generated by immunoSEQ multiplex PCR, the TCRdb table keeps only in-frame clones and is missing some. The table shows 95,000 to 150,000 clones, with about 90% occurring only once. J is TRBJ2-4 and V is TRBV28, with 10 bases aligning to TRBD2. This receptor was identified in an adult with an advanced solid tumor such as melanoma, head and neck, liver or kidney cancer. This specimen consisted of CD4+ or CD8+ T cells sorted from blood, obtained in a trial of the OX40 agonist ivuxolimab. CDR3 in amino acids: CASSFPTLGLAENIQYF. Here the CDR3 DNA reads TGTGCCAGCAGTTTTCCCACCCTTGGACTAGCGGAAAACATTCAGTACTTC.